This T cell receptor beta chain was identified during a study of T-cell reconstitution after alpha-beta-depleted transplantation in children. Unique molecular identifiers were incorporated when the TCRbeta library was constructed. MiXCR, applied by TCRdb to the PCR reads, yields one record per CDR3 protein. This table holds 350,000 to 400,000 distinct CDR3 sequences, about an eighth found once. There are 14 residues in the CDR3. Trimming removed 3 bases from V and 5 bases from J, with 13 bases in between. Germline V lookup: CDR1 MGHRA, CDR2 YSYEKL. This clonotype has only a few counts. The sample was PBMCs, taken from the stem cell graft. The sequence was obtained from a human donor who donated a stem cell graft to a child with Fanconi anemia. This chain links TRBV4-1 with TRBJ2-5; TRBD2 is a possible D gene (5 bases). The CDR3 reads CASSQGSPGETQYF. The CDR3 DNA reads as TGCGCCAGCAGCCAGGGTAGTCCGGGGGAGACCCAGTACTTC.